A single sample is the source of the 5 T cell receptor beta chains below, sequenced in a study of cytomegalovirus exposure and HLA in healthy donors. PCR amplification relied on 60 Vbeta primers (plus 13 Jbeta primers). Method: immunoSEQ multiplex PCR; TCRdb's copy keeps in-frame clones and lacks some. The repertoire holds 100,000 to 150,000 clones, with approximately 80% as singletons. The sequenced material came from PBMCs. The source of these receptors is a woman aged 40 to 50 in good health and CMV-seropositive.

The table lists this clone with a few counts. The V gene is TRBV6-6, the J gene TRBJ2-7; 11 positions match TRBD1. Germline CDR1 MNHNY, CDR2 SVGAGI (reference sequence). This CDR3 is 14 amino acids long. J lost 2 bases, V lost 8 bases, and 5 bases had no gene match. The CDR3 DNA follows: TGTGCCAGCCTGCCGGGACAGGGGGCCTACGAGCAGTACTTC. Translation: CASLPGQGAYEQYF.

This clone was recorded once. This chain links TRBV9 with TRBJ2-7, with 7 bases identical to TRBD1. Germline lookup yields CDR1 SGDLS and CDR2 YYNGEE. V was pared by 0 bases and J by 6 bases, with 6 bases of the junction left unmatched. CDR3 length: 14 residues. The CDR3 sequence: CASSVEDRRGEQYF. CDR3 DNA: TGTGCCAGCAGCGTAGAGGACAGGCGTGGCGAGCAGTACTTC. The entire variable domain, with the rest obtained from reference TRBV9 and TRBJ2-7, is as follows: DSGVTQTPKHLITATGQRVTLRCSPRSGDLSVYWYQQSLDQGLQFLIQYYNGEERAKGNILERFSAQQFPDLHSELNLSSLELGDSALYFCASSVEDRRGEQYFGPGTRLTVT.

The chain carries TRBV11-2 and TRBJ2-3, with 8 bases lining up with TRBD2. Trimming cost V 2 bases and J 7 bases; bases outside gene matches: 11. The CDR3 has 16 residues. Germline V gene lookup returns CDR1 SGHAT and CDR2 FQNNGV. CDR3 DNA sequence: TGTGCCAGCAGCTTATATGGCGGGGGGCTCAGGAATACGCAGTATTTT. It yields the protein CASSLYGGGLRNTQYF.

V is TRBV28 and J is TRBJ1-6; the D is unclear. The V end lost 6 bases, the J end lost 9 bases, and 18 bases lay between the germline ends. This CDR3 is 15 amino acids long. CDR1 and CDR2 (germline): MDHEN, SYDVKM. The CDR3 DNA is TGTGCCAGCAGCCCCATCAGTCCTGTTGGTTCACCCCTCCACTTT. It specifies CASSPISPVGSPLHF.

The rearrangement uses TRBV4-1 and TRBJ1-4; 8 bases fit TRBD1. The CDR3 spans 15 residues. Germline V gene sequence: CDR1 MGHRA, CDR2 YSYEKL. V lost 2 bases, J lost 3 bases, and 2 bases stayed unmatched. The CDR3 spells CASSQQGAANEKLFF. In DNA form, the CDR3 reads TGCGCCAGCAGCCAACAGGGGGCGGCTAATGAAAAACTGTTTTTT.